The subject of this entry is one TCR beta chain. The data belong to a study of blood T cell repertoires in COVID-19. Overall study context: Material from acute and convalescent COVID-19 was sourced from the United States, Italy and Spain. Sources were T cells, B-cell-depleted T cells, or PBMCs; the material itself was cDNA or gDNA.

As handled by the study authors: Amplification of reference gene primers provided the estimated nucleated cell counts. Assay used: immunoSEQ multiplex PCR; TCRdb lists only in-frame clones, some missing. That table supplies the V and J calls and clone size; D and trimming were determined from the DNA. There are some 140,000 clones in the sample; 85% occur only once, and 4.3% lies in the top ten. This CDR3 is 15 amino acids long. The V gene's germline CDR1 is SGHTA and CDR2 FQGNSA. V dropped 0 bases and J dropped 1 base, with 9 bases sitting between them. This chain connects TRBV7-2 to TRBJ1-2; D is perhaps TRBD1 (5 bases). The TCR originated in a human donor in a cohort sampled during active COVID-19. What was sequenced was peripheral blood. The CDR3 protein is CASSLAQGFNYGYTF. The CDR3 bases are TGTGCCAGCAGCTTAGCGCAGGGATTTAACTATGGCTACACCTTC.